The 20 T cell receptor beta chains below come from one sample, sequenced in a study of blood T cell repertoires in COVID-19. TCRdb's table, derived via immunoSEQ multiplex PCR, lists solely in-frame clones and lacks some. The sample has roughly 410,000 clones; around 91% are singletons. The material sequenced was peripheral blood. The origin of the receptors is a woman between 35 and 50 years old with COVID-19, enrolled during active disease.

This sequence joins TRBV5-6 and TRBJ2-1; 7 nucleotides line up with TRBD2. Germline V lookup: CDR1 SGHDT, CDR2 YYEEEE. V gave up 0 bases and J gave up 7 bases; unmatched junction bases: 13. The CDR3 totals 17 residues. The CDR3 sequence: CASSLAGRGGRGNEQFF. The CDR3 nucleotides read TGTGCCAGCAGCTTGGCGGGTAGGGGCGGGAGAGGTAATGAGCAGTTCTTC.

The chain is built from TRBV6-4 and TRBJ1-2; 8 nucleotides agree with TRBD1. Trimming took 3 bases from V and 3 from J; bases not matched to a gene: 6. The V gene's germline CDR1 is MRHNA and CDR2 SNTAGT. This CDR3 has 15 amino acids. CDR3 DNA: TGTGCCAGCAGTGAATATGGGACAGGCCACTATGGCTACACCTTC. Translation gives CASSEYGTGHYGYTF.

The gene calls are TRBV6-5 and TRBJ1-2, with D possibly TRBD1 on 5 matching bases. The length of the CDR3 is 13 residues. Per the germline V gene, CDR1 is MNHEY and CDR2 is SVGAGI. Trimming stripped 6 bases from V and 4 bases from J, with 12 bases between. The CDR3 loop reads CASSRGLGYGYTF. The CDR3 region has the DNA TGTGCCAGCAGCCGGGGGTTGGGCTATGGCTACACCTTC.

Written as DNA, the CDR3 is TGTGCCAGCAGTTCCATACAGGGAGATGACACTGAAGCTTTCTTT. Encoded protein: CASSSIQGDDTEAFF. This sequence joins TRBV6-5 and TRBJ1-1, with D possibly TRBD1 on 6 matching bases. From germline, CDR1 is MNHEY and CDR2 SVGAGI. This CDR3 comprises 15 residues. The V end lost 4 bases, the J end lost 3 bases, and 15 bases lay between the germline ends.

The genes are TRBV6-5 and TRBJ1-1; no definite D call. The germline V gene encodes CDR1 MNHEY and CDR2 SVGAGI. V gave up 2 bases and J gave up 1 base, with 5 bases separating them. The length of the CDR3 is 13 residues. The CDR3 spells CASSYRRNTEAFF. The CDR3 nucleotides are TGTGCCAGCAGTTACCGGAGGAACACTGAAGCTTTCTTT.

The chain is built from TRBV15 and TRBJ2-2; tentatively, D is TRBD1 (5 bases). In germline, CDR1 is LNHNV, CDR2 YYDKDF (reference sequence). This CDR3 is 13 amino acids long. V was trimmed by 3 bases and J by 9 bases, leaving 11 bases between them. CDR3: CATSRGRERELFF. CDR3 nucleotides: TGTGCCACCAGCAGGGGCAGGGAAAGGGAGCTGTTTTTT.

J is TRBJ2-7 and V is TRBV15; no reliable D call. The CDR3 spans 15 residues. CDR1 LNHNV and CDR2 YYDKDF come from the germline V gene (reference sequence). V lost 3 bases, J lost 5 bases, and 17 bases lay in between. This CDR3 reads CATSSSSHIPNEQYF. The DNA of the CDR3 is TGTGCCACCAGCAGCTCAAGCCATATCCCCAACGAGCAGTACTTC.

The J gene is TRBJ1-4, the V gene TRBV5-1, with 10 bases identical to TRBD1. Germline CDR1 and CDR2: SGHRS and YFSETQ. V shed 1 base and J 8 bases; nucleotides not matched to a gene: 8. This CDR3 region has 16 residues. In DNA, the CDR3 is TGCGCCAGCAGCTTGAGGGGGACAGGGGTCGTCGAAAAACTGTTTTTT. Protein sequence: CASSLRGTGVVEKLFF.

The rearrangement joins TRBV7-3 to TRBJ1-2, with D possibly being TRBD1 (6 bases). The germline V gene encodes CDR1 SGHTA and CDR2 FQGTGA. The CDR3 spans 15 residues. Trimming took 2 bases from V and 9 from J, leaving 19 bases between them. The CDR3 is CASSLPQGQRYSYTF. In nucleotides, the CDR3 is TGTGCCAGCAGCTTACCCCAGGGGCAACGATATAGCTACACCTTC. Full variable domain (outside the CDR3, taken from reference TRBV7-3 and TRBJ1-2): GAGVSQTPSNKVTEKGKYVELRCDPISGHTALYWYRQSLGQGPEFLIYFQGTGAADDSGLPNDRFFAVRPEGSVSTLKIQRTERGDSAVYLCASSLPQGQRYSYTFGSGTRLTVV.

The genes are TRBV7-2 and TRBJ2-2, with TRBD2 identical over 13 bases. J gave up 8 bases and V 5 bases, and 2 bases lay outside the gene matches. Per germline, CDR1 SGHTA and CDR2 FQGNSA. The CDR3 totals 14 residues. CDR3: CASSPTSGRGELFF. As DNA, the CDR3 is TGTGCCAGCAGCCCGACTAGCGGGAGGGGGGAGCTGTTTTTT.

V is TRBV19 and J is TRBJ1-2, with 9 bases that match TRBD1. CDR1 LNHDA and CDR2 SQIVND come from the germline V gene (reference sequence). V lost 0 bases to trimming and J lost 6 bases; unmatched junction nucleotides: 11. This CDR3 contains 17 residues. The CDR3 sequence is CASSIDSGTGLFDGYTF. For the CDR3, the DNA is TGTGCCAGTAGTATAGATTCCGGGACAGGGCTCTTCGATGGCTACACCTTC.

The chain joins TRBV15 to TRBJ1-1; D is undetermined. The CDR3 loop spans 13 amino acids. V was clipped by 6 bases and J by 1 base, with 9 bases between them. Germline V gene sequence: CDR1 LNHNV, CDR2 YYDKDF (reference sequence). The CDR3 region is CATSMTRNTEAFF. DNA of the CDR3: TGTGCCACCAGTATGACAAGGAACACTGAAGCTTTCTTT.

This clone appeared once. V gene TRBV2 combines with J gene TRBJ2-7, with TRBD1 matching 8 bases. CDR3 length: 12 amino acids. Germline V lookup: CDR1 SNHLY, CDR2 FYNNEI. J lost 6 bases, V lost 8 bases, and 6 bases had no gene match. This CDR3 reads CASLGQAIEQYF. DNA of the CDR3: TGTGCCAGCCTGGGACAGGCAATCGAGCAGTACTTC.

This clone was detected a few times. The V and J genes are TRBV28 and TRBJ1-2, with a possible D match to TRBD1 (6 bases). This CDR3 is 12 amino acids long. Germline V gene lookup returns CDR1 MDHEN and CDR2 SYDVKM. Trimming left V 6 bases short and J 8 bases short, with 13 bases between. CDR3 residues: CASREQGYGYTF. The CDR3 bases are TGTGCCAGCAGAGAACAGGGTTACGGCTACACCTTC.

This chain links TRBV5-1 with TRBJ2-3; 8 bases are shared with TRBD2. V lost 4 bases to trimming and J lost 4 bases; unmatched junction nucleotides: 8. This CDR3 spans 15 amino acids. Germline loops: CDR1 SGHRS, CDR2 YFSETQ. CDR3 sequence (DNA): TGCGCCAGCAGCCGGAGCGGGGGAAGCCCAGATACGCAGTATTTT. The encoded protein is CASSRSGGSPDTQYF.

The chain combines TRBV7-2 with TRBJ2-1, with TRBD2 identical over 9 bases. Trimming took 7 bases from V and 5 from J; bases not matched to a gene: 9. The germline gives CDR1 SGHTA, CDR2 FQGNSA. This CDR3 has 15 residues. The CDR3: CASTLRLAGDNEQFF. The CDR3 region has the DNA TGTGCCAGCACCCTCCGGTTAGCGGGGGACAATGAGCAGTTCTTC.

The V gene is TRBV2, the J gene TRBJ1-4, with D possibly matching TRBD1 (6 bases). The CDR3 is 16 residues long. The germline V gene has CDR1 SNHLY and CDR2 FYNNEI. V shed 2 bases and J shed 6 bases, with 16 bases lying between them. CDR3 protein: CASSELGAGNYEKLFF. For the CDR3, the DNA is TGTGCCAGCAGTGAACTGGGGGCAGGGAACTATGAAAAACTGTTTTTT.

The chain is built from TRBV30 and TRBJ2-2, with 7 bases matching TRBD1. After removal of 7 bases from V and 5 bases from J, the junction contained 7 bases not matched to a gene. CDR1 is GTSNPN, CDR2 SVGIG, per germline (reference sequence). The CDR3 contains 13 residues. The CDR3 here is CASSGTVTGELFF. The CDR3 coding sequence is TGTGCCTCATCCGGGACAGTTACCGGGGAGCTGTTTTTT.

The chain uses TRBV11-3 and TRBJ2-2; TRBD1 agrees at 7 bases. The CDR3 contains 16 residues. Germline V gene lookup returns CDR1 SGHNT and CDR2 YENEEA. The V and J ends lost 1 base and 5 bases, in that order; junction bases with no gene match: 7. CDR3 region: CASSLALGGGTGELFF. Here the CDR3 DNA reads TGTGCCAGCAGCTTAGCCTTAGGGGGCGGGACCGGGGAGCTGTTTTTT.

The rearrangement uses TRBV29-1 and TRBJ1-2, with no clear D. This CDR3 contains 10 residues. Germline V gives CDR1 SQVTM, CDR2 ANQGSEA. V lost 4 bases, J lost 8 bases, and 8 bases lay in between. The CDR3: CSVGEEGYTF. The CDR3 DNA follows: TGCAGCGTTGGGGAGGAAGGCTACACCTTC.